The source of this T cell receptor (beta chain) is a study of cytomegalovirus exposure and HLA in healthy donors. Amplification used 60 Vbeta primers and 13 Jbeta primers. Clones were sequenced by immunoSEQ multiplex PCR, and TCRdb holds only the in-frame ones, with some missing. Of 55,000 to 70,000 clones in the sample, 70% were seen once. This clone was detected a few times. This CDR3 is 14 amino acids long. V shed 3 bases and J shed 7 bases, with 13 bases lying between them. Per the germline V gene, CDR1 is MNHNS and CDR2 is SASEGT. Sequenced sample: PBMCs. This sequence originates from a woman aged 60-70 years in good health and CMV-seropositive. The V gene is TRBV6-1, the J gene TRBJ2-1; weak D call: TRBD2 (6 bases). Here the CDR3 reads CASSDSGGVNEQFF. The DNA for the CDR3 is TGTGCCAGCAGTGACTCTGGCGGGGTAAATGAGCAGTTCTTC.